Sequencing of this TCR beta chain was carried out in a study of CD8+ T cells in alopecia areata. Findings of the study overall: It was less clear whether patients shared TCRs than it was in mice, possibly because of HLA. Clonality in lesional scalp, especially alopecia totalis/universalis, exceeded that of normal scalp.

A FACSAria was used to sort CD4+ and CD8+ T cells. These cells came from PBMCs. Worth noting for this clone: Its antigen is not identified.

The authors extracted RNA and reverse transcribed it into cDNA as the sequencing template. The repertoire was sequenced with immunoSEQ multiplex PCR; TCRdb's copy has only in-frame clones and lacks some. Of 90,000 to 150,000 clones in the sample, roughly 68% are singletons; the top ten hold approximately 2.6%. This TCR derives from a human donor in good health. Sequenced material: CD4+ T cells sorted from blood.

The CDR3 protein is CASSVVGPGSAFF. The CDR3 DNA reads TGTGCCAGCAGCGTGGTGGGACCCGGTTCGGCTTTCTTT. The chain is built from TRBV7-2 and TRBJ1-1; maybe TRBD1 (5 bases). The V end was cut by 5 bases, the J end by 11 bases, with 18 bases between. From germline, CDR1 is SGHTA and CDR2 FQGNSA. This CDR3 spans 13 amino acids.